This is a list of T cell receptor beta chains from one sample in a study of CD8+CD57+ T cells in acquired aplastic anemia. TCRdb re-analysed the reads in MiXCR, keeping a single row per CDR3 protein. The sample contains about 190,000 distinct CDR3 sequences, around 66% of which appear only once. Material: sorted CD4+, CD8+, or CD8+CD57+ T cells (not recorded which) from PBMCs. These receptor sequences come from a human donor with severe aplastic anemia or a healthy control (not recorded which). Both conserved end residues are part of each CDR3. D genes are given only for firm matches. For some rows the clone size is stated as once, few or many, or as a class when expanded; others skip it.

clone_size cdr3_length d_call j_call v_call cdr3_nt cdr3_aa
once 15 NA TRBJ2-7 TRBV7-2 TGTGCCAGCAGCCCCTCGGTAGCGGCGCTCTACGAGCAGTACTTC CASSPSVAALYEQYF
NA 14 NA TRBJ2-5 TRBV2 TGTGCCAGCAGTGAGGGGCTAGGCGTGGAGACCCAGTACTTC CASSEGLGVETQYF
NA 14 NA TRBJ1-2 TRBV20-1 TGCAGTGCCGAGGGGCGCAGCCTTGTTCATGGCTACACCTTC CSAEGRSLVHGYTF
few 14 NA TRBJ2-7 TRBV6-1 TGTGCCAGCAGTGAAGATCAGACATACTACGAGCAGTACTTC CASSEDQTYYEQYF
NA 15 NA TRBJ2-5 TRBV7-6 TGTGCCAGCATCTTACCGCACAGGTCTATAAAGACCCAGTACTTC CASILPHRSIKTQYF
NA 14 NA TRBJ2-7 TRBV7-2 TGTGCCAGCAGCTATGCCTCGGGCCCCTACGAGCAGTACTTC CASSYASGPYEQYF
NA 14 NA TRBJ2-3 TRBV10-2 TGCGCCACCTCCCCCGGGGAATCACAACTTACGCAGTATTTT CATSPGESQLTQYF
many 13 NA TRBJ2-2 TRBV11-2 TGTGCCAGCAGCTTCGGCGGGGTCGGGGAGCTGTTTTTT CASSFGGVGELFF
NA 13 NA TRBJ2-5 TRBV20-1 TGCAGTGCCCTGGGGACGTCGCGGGAGACCCAGTACTTC CSALGTSRETQYF
NA 15 TRBD2 TRBJ2-1 TRBV2 TGTGCCAGAGGGACTAGCGGGGGGGTATACAATGAGCAGTTCTTC CARGTSGGVYNEQFF
NA 14 NA TRBJ2-2 TRBV29-1 TGCAGCGTTGGATGGGTTGGGATGACCGGGGAGCTGTTTTTT CSVGWVGMTGELFF
few 16 NA TRBJ2-5 TRBV13 TGTGCCAGCAGCTTAGATCGAGCCGAAAGCCAAGAGACCCAGTACTTC CASSLDRAESQETQYF
once 14 TRBD2 TRBJ2-7 TRBV19 TGTGCCACTTCCGTGACTAGCGGGACCTACGAGCAGTACTTC CATSVTSGTYEQYF
NA 15 NA TRBJ2-7 TRBV3-1 TGTGCCAGCAGCCAAGCAGGGGCCTTGTCCCACGAGCAGTACTTC CASSQAGALSHEQYF
NA 15 NA TRBJ2-1 TRBV7-6 TGTGCCAGCAGCCAGACTAGGGGGGGAAACACTGAGCAGTTCTTC CASSQTRGGNTEQFF
NA 17 TRBD1 TRBJ1-5 TRBV29-1 TGCAGCGTTGCAACCCAGACAGGGGTTGGCGGCAATCAGCCCCAGCATTTT CSVATQTGVGGNQPQHF
few 17 TRBD1 TRBJ1-1 TRBV10-3 TGTGCCATCAGTGCGCTCTCGACAGGGGGCGCGGGCACTGAAGCTTTCTTT CAISALSTGGAGTEAFF
many 16 NA TRBJ2-2 TRBV4-2 TGTGCCAGCAGCCAAGAGGGACCGTCAAACACCGGGGAGCTGTTTTTT CASSQEGPSNTGELFF
NA 15 NA TRBJ2-7 TRBV7-2 TGTGCCAGCAGCTTAGGGGGGGGCAGAGACTACGAGCAGTACTTC CASSLGGGRDYEQYF
NA 18 NA TRBJ1-1 TRBV27 TGTGCCAGCAGTTTCCAGAAAGGAGAGGTCGAGGCGGATACTGAAGCTTTCTTT CASSFQKGEVEADTEAFF
NA 18 TRBD2 TRBJ2-3 TRBV19 TGTGCCAGTAGTGCACGGGGGGTATTTTGGCAGGGTCAAGATACGCAGTATTTT CASSARGVFWQGQDTQYF
few 14 NA TRBJ2-7 TRBV7-9 TGTGCCAGCAGCCCCCTATCGGCCTCCTACGAGCAGTACTTC CASSPLSASYEQYF
many 17 TRBD1 TRBJ1-1 TRBV2 TGTGCCAGCAGTCGGGACAGAACATTACTATCGAACACTGAAGCTTTCTTT CASSRDRTLLSNTEAFF
NA 14 NA TRBJ2-1 TRBV5-4 TGTGCCAGCAGCTTGAATTTAGGGGGCAATGAGCAGTTCTTC CASSLNLGGNEQFF
few 15 NA TRBJ2-1 TRBV7-9 TGTGCCAGCAGCTCAGGACAGCGGACCTACAATGAGCAGTTCTTC CASSSGQRTYNEQFF
few 13 NA TRBJ1-6 TRBV7-8 TGTGCCAGCAGCTTGGGGGGTAATTCACCCCTCCACTTT CASSLGGNSPLHF
NA 15 NA TRBJ1-5 TRBV7-2 TGTGCCAGCAGCACCGGCGGATCTAGCAATCAGCCCCAGCATTTT CASSTGGSSNQPQHF
NA 11 TRBD1 TRBJ1-2 TRBV28 TGTGCCAGCGGGGGACAGGGCGGCTACACCTTC CASGGQGGYTF
few 14 TRBD1 TRBJ1-2 TRBV20-1 TGCAGTGCTAGAGATCTGGACAGGGCCTATGGCTACACCTTC CSARDLDRAYGYTF
many 16 TRBD1 TRBJ1-3 TRBV7-9 TGTGCCAGCAGCTTTATCCAAGGAGGGGGCGAAAACACCATATATTTT CASSFIQGGGENTIYF
NA 18 TRBD2 TRBJ2-3 TRBV7-9 TGTGCCAGCAGCTTAATCCTGGTCGGGGGGGCCGATGGCGATACGCAGTATTTT CASSLILVGGADGDTQYF
NA 16 NA TRBJ2-7 TRBV7-9 TGTGCCAGCAGCTTAAGTAGCAGGGGACGATCCTACGAGCAGTACTTC CASSLSSRGRSYEQYF
NA 13 TRBD2 TRBJ2-3 TRBV29-1 TGCAGCGGCACTAGCGGGGGGGAAGATACGCAGTATTTT CSGTSGGEDTQYF
few 13 NA TRBJ1-2 TRBV6-1 TGTGCCAGCAGTGTCGGGGTGGACTATGGCTACACCTTC CASSVGVDYGYTF
NA 14 NA TRBJ1-1 TRBV5-1 TGCGCCAACAGCTTGGTTCGGATGAACACTGAAGCTTTCTTT CANSLVRMNTEAFF
NA 14 NA TRBJ1-5 TRBV20-1 TGCAGTGCCAGAAGGATGGGAGGCAATCAGCCCCAGCATTTT CSARRMGGNQPQHF
NA 13 NA TRBJ2-7 TRBV7-8 TGTGCCAGCAGCTTAGTTCTGTTGGGCGAGCAGTACTTC CASSLVLLGEQYF
once 15 TRBD1 TRBJ2-1 TRBV5-1 TGCGCCAGCAGACGCACGGGACAGGGACTCAATGAGCAGTTCTTC CASRRTGQGLNEQFF
NA 12 TRBD1 TRBJ2-4 TRBV12-3/TRBV12-4 TGTGCCAGCAGTGAACAGGACAGGGGCCAGTACTTC CASSEQDRGQYF
few 15 TRBD1 TRBJ1-2 TRBV27 TGTGCCAGCAGTTTCGGTGCGGGACAGCACTATGGCTACACCTTC CASSFGAGQHYGYTF
NA 14 NA TRBJ1-4 TRBV20-1 TGCAGTGCTAGAGAGGAAAGGGGGGATGAAAAACTGTTTTTT CSAREERGDEKLFF
NA 15 NA TRBJ2-7 TRBV7-9 TGTGCCAGCAGCGGAAGGATTACCCTTGACTACGAGCAGTACTTC CASSGRITLDYEQYF
NA 13 NA TRBJ1-6 TRBV6-1 TGTGCCAGCGGGACCGAATATAATTCACCCCTCCACTTT CASGTEYNSPLHF
NA 16 TRBD1 TRBJ2-1 TRBV20-1 TGCAGTGCTAGAGAGTCGGGGACAGGGTTGAGCAATGAGCAGTTCTTC CSARESGTGLSNEQFF
many 16 TRBD2 TRBJ2-7 TRBV20-1 TGCAGTGCTAGAGATGCTAGGACTAGCGGGTCCTACGAGCAGTACTTC CSARDARTSGSYEQYF
NA 14 NA TRBJ2-7 TRBV10-3 TGTGCCATCAGTGCGGCAGGGACAGCGGGGGAGCAGTACTTC CAISAAGTAGEQYF
NA 14 NA TRBJ1-2 TRBV7-2 TGTGCCAGCAGCGAGGAGGCAGGGCGGGCTGGCTACACCTTC CASSEEAGRAGYTF
NA 12 NA TRBJ2-3 TRBV19 TGTGCCAGTAGTATCTTAGGTAACAAGCAGTATTTT CASSILGNKQYF
few 16 TRBD1 TRBJ2-5 TRBV7-6 TGTGCCAGCAGCTTAGGGACAGGGAACTTTCAAGAGACCCAGTACTTC CASSLGTGNFQETQYF
many 17 NA TRBJ1-1 TRBV6-1 TGTGCCAGCAGTGAAGAGAGAGTGGCTGGCGGTCTAACTGAAGCTTTCTTT CASSEERVAGGLTEAFF
NA 14 NA TRBJ1-2 TRBV25-1 TGTGCCAGCAGTTACCAGCAGGGTGACTATGGCTACACCTTC CASSYQQGDYGYTF
NA 14 NA TRBJ1-2 TRBV7-3 TGTGCCAGCAGCTCTGGGCCCGGAGGTAGTGGCTACACCTTC CASSSGPGGSGYTF
NA 14 NA TRBJ2-1 TRBV2 TGTGCCAGCAGCTTGGAGAGAGGGGTGAATGAGCAGTTCTTC CASSLERGVNEQFF
many 11 NA TRBJ2-1 TRBV12-3/TRBV12-4 TGTGCCAGCAGTCTAGTGGGAGAGCAGTTCTTC CASSLVGEQFF